This entry concerns a single T cell receptor beta chain. Germline assignment: CDR1 SGHVS and CDR2 FNYEAQ. This CDR3 is 13 amino acids long. Between the trimmed V and J ends, which lost 1 base and 5 bases, there was a span of 8 bases. This sample is part of a study of T cell changes during pregnancy in multiple sclerosis. The table came from immunoSEQ multiplex PCR; TCRdb's copy has only in-frame clones and leaves some out. Here the sample spans about 65,000 clones, around 94% being singletons. The sequencing used CD8+ T cells from peripheral blood mononuclear cells, collected in the third trimester of pregnancy. The gene calls are TRBV7-6 and TRBJ1-1; D might be TRBD1 (5 bases). The TCR was taken from a female donor in good health, enrolled as a control in a pregnancy study. CDR3 sequence: CASSLGRATEAFF. As DNA, the CDR3 is TGTGCCAGCAGCTTAGGCAGGGCGACTGAAGCTTTCTTT.